Following are 8 T cell receptor beta chains from one sample sequenced in a study of cytotoxic CD8 clonotypes in ibrutinib-treated CLL. Generated by immunoSEQ multiplex PCR, the TCRdb table keeps only in-frame clones and is missing some. The sample consists of approximately 100,000 clones, around four fifths of them appearing once. Sequences were derived from PBMCs, sampled after 12 months of ibrutinib treatment. These receptors originate from a human donor with chronic lymphocytic leukemia.

CDR3 DNA: TGTGCCAGCAGCGCCACGACCCCGGGACTAGCGGACCAAGAGACCCAGTACTTC. Its translation: CASSATTPGLADQETQYF. V is TRBV9 and J is TRBJ2-5; 11 nucleotides line up with TRBD2. Germline CDR1 is SGDLS and CDR2 is YYNGEE. After removal of 3 bases from V and 0 bases from J, the junction contained 10 bases not matched to a gene. This CDR3 has 18 residues.

J is TRBJ2-3 and V is TRBV13; 8 positions agree with TRBD2. Germline V CDR1 and CDR2: PRHDT, FYEKMQ (reference sequence). The trim removed 2 bases at V and 0 bases at J, leaving 7 bases unmatched. CDR3 size: 17 residues. The CDR3 is CASSLTGGARSTDTQYF. For the CDR3, the DNA is TGTGCCAGCAGCTTAACCGGGGGGGCGCGAAGCACAGATACGCAGTATTTT.

The J gene is TRBJ2-5, the V gene TRBV5-1; 9 nucleotides line up with TRBD1. CDR1 and CDR2 (germline): SGHRS, YFSETQ. The ends lost 4 bases at V and 5 bases at J; junction bases unmatched: 12. The CDR3 is made up of 16 amino acids. CDR3 in amino acids: CASSRTGTGFEETQYF. The CDR3 nucleotides read TGCGCCAGCAGCCGAACCGGGACAGGGTTCGAGGAGACCCAGTACTTC.

The rearrangement joins TRBV21-1 to TRBJ2-3. TRBV21-1 is marked as a pseudogene. The CDR3 has 20 amino acids. In DNA form, the CDR3 reads TGTGCCAGCAGGTTGCAGGAGAGTAGGCGTTCCACGCGTAGCACAGATACGCAGTATTTT. It is translated as CASRLQESRRSTRSTDTQYF.

The chain has TRBV5-1 and TRBJ2-5; 7 nucleotides line up with TRBD1. Germline V gives CDR1 SGHRS, CDR2 YFSETQ. The trim removed 4 bases at V and 0 bases at J, leaving 6 bases unmatched. The length of the CDR3 is 15 residues. The CDR3 is CASSPTGAYQETQYF. The CDR3 nucleotides read TGCGCCAGCAGCCCAACAGGGGCGTACCAAGAGACCCAGTACTTC.

The CDR3 DNA sequence: TGTGCCAGCAGCCAAGATTCTGAGGGGATCTTGGAGACCCAGTACTTC. Protein sequence: CASSQDSEGILETQYF. This chain joins TRBV14 and TRBJ2-5; D tentatively reads TRBD1 or TRBD2 (5 bases each). V was clipped by 0 bases and J by 5 bases, with 16 bases between them. CDR3 length equals 16 residues. CDR1 and CDR2 from the germline V gene are SGHDN and FVKESK.

The chain employs TRBV2 and TRBJ2-7, with a tentative D call TRBD2 (6 bases). This CDR3 is 14 amino acids long. The ends were cut back, 8 bases at V and 0 bases at J, with 14 bases in the middle. The V gene's germline CDR1 is SNHLY and CDR2 FYNNEI. CDR3 sequence: CASRSLGGSYEQYF. The CDR3 region has the DNA TGTGCCAGCCGCTCCCTGGGGGGCTCCTACGAGCAGTACTTC.

V usage is TRBV9 and J usage is TRBJ2-1; possibly TRBD1 for D (5 bases). Germline V gene sequence: CDR1 SGDLS, CDR2 YYNGEE. V was cut by 3 bases and J by 4 bases, with 14 bases left in between. This CDR3 has 15 amino acids. In nucleotides, the CDR3 is TGTGCCAGCAGCGCCACAGGTCTTCCGTACAATGAGCAGTTCTTC. Translating it yields CASSATGLPYNEQFF.